This T cell receptor beta chain is from a study of blood T cell repertoires in COVID-19. Trimming at V came to 0 bases and at J to 3 bases, leaving 5 bases not matched to a gene. This CDR3 contains 16 residues. Germline V gene lookup returns CDR1 GTSNPN and CDR2 SVGIG (reference sequence). Generated by immunoSEQ multiplex PCR, the TCRdb table keeps only in-frame clones and is missing some. The repertoire holds 130,000 or so clones, with more than 75% as singletons. The sequencing sample was made of peripheral blood. The chain employs TRBV30 and TRBJ2-7, with 13 nucleotides matching TRBD2. The TCR comes from a man aged 55 to 70 with acute or convalescent COVID-19. The CDR3 spells CAWSVGGLAGNYEQYF. DNA of the CDR3: TGTGCCTGGAGTGTAGGGGGACTAGCGGGAAACTACGAGCAGTACTTC.